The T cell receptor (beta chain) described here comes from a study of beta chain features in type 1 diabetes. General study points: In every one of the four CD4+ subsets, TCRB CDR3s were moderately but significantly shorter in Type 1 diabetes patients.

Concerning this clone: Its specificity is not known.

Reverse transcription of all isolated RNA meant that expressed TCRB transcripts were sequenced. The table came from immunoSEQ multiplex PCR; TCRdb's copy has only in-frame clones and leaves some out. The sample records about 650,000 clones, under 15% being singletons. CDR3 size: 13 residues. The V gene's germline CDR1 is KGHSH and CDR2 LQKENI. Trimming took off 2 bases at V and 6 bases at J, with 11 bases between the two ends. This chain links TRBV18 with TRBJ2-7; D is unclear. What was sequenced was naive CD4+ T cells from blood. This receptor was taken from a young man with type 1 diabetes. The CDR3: CASSPRSLSEQYF. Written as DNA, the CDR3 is TGTGCCAGCTCACCAAGGAGTCTCTCCGAGCAGTACTTC. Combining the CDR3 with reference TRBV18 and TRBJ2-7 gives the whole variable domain NAGVMQNPRHLVRRRGQEARLRCSPMKGHSHVYWYRQLPEEGLKFMVYLQKENIIDESGMPKERFSAEFPKEGPSILRIQQVVRGDSAAYFCASSPRSLSEQYFGPGTRLTVT.